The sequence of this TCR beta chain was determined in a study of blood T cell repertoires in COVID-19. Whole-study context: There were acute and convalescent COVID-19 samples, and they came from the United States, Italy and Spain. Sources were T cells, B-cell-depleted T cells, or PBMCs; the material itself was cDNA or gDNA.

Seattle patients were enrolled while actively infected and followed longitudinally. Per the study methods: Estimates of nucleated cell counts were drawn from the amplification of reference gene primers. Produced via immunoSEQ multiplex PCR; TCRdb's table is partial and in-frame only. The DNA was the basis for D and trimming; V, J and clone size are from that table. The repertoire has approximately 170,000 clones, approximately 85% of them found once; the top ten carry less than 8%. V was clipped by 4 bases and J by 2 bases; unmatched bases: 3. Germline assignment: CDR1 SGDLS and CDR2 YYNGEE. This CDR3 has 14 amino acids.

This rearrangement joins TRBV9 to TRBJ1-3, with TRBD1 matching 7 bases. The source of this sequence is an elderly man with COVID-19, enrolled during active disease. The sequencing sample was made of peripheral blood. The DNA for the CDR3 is TGTGCCAGCAGCTTCGACAGGGCTGGAAACACCATATATTTT. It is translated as CASSFDRAGNTIYF.